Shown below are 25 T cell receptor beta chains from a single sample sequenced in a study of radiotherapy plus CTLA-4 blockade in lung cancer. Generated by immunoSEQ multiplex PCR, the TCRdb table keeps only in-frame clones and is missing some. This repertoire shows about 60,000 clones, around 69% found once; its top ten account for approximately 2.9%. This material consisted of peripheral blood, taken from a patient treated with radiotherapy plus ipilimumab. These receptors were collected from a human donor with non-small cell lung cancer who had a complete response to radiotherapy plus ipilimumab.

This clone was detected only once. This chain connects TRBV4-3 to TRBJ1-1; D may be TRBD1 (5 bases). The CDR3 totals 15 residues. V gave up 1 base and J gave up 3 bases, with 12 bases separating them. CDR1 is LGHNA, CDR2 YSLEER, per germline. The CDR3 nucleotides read TGCGCCAGCAGCCAAGCTCCAGGCAGGGACACTGAAGCTTTCTTT. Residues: CASSQAPGRDTEAFF.

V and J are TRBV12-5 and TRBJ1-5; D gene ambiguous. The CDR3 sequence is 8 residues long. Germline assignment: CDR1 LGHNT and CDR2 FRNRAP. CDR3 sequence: CRRQPQHF. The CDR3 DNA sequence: TGTAGGCGGCAGCCCCAGCATTTT.

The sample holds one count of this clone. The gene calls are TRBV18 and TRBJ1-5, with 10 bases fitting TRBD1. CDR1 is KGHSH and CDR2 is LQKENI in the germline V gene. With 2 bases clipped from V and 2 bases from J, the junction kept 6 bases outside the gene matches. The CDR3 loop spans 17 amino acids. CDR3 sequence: CASSPDRGLGGNQPQHF. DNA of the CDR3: TGTGCCAGCTCACCAGACAGGGGGCTAGGGGGCAATCAGCCCCAGCATTTT.

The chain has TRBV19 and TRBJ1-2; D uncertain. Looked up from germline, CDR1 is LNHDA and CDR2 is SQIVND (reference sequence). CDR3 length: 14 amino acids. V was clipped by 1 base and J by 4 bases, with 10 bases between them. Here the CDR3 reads CASSIGLGGYGYTF. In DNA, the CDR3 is TGTGCCAGTAGTATAGGGCTGGGAGGCTATGGCTACACCTTC.

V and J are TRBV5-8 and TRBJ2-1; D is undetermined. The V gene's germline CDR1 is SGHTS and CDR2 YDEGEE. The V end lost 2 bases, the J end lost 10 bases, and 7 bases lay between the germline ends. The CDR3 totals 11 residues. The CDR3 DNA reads TGTGCCAGCAGCTTCAACTCGGAGCAGTTCTTC. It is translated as CASSFNSEQFF.

The CDR3, as DNA: TGTGCCAGCATGAAGGGGACAGTAGCCTACGAGCAGTACTTC. This sequence encodes CASMKGTVAYEQYF. This chain connects TRBV28 to TRBJ2-7; 7 bases align to TRBD1. V gave up 7 bases and J gave up 2 bases; unmatched junction bases: 8. This CDR3 region has 14 residues. CDR1 and CDR2 (germline): MDHEN, SYDVKM.

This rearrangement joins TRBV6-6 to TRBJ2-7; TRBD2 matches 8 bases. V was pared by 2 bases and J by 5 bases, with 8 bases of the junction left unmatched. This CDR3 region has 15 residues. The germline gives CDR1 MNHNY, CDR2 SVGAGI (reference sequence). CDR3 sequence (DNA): TGTGCCAGCAGTTACGCTCGACTCGGGGGGGACGAGCAGTACTTC. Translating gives CASSYARLGGDEQYF.

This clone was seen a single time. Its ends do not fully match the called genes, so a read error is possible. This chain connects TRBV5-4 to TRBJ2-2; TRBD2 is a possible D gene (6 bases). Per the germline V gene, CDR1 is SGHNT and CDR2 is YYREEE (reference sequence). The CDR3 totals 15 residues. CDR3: CASSLALGDTGGLFF. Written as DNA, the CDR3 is TGTGCCAGCAGCTTGGCGCTAGGTGACACCGGGGGGCTGTTTTTT.

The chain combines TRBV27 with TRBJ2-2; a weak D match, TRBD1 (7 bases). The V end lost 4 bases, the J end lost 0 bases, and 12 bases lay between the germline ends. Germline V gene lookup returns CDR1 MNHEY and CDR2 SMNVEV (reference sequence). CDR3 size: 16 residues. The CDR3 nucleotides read TGTGCCAGCAGTTCCGCAGGGGGGTCGAACACCGGGGAGCTGTTTTTT. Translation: CASSSAGGSNTGELFF.

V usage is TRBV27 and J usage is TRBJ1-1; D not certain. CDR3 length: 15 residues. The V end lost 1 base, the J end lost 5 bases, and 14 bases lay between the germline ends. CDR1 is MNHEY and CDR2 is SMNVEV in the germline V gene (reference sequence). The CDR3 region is CASSLFGRQWTEAFF. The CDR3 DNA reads TGTGCCAGCAGTTTATTCGGCAGGCAGTGGACTGAAGCTTTCTTT.

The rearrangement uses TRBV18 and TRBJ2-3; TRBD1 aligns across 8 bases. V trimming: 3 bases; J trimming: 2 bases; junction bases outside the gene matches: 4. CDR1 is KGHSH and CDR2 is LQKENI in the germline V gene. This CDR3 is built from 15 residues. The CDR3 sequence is CASSPGTGYTDTQYF. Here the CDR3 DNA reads TGTGCCAGCTCACCGGGGACAGGATACACAGATACGCAGTATTTT.

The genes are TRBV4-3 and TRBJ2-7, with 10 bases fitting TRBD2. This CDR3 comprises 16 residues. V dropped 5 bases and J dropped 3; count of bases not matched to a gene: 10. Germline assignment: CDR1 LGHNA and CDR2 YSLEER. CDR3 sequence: CASSKTSGFLFYEQYF. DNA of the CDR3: TGCGCCAGCAGCAAGACTAGCGGGTTCCTCTTCTACGAGCAGTACTTC.

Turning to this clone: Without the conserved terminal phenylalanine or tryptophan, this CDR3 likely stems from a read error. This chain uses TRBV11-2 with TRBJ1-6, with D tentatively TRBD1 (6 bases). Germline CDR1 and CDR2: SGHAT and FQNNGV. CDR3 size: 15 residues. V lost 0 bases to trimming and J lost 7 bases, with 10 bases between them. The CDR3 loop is CASSLEGQTNSPLHL. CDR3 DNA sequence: TGTGCCAGCAGCTTAGAGGGACAAACCAATTCACCCCTCCACCTT.

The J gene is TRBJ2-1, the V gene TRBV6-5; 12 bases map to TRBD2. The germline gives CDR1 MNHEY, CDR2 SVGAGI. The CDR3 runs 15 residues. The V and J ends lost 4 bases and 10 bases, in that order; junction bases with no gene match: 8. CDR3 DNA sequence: TGTGCCAGCAGTTCCGCTAGCGGGAGGGCCCGGGAGCAGTTCTTC. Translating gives CASSSASGRAREQFF.

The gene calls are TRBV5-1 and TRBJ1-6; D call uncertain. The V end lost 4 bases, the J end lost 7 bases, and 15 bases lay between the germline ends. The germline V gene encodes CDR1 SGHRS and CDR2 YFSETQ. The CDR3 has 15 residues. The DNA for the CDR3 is TGCGCCAGCAGCCAGACTCCTGACCCGAATTCACCCCTCCACTTT. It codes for CASSQTPDPNSPLHF.

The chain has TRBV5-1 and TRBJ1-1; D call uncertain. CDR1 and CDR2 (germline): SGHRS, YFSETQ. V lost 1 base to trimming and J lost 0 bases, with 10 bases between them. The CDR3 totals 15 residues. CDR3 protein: CASSLYPRMNTEAFF. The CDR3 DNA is TGCGCCAGCAGCTTGTATCCCAGGATGAACACTGAAGCTTTCTTT.

CDR3 DNA sequence: TGTGCCACCAGCAGGGGCAGGGGGCTGTTAGAGACCCAGTACTTC. It specifies CATSRGRGLLETQYF. This rearrangement joins TRBV15 to TRBJ2-5; 8 nucleotides line up with TRBD1. With 3 bases clipped from V and 4 bases from J, the junction kept 7 bases outside the gene matches. The CDR3 has 15 residues. CDR1 and CDR2 (germline): LNHNV, YYDKDF (reference sequence). Based on the CDR3 plus reference TRBV15 and TRBJ2-5, the full variable domain is DAMVIQNPRYQVTQFGKPVTLSCSQTLNHNVMYWYQQKSSQAPKLLFHYYDKDFNNEADTPDNFQSRRPNTSFCFLDIRSPGLGDTAMYLCATSRGRGLLETQYFGPGTRLLVL.

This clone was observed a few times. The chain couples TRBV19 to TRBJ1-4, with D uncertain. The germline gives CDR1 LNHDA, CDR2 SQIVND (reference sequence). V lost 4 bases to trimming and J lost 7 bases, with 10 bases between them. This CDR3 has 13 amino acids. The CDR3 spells CASSSLRGEKLFF. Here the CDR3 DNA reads TGTGCCAGTAGTAGCCTTCGCGGTGAAAAACTGTTTTTT. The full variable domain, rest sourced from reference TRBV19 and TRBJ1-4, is DGGITQSPKYLFRKEGQNVTLSCEQNLNHDAMYWYRQDPGQGLRLIYYSQIVNDFQKGDIAEGYSVSREKKESFPLTVTSAQKNPTAFYLCASSSLRGEKLFFGSGTQLSVL.

This chain's CDR3 is CASSQGADAAHEQYF. CDR3 DNA sequence: TGTGCCAGCAGCCAGGGCGCCGACGCCGCCCACGAGCAGTACTTC. This chain connects TRBV6-6 to TRBJ2-7; the D gene is possibly TRBD1 (5 bases). The germline V gene encodes CDR1 MNHNY and CDR2 SVGAGI (reference sequence). The V end was cut by 6 bases, the J end by 5 bases, with 20 bases between. This CDR3 spans 15 amino acids.

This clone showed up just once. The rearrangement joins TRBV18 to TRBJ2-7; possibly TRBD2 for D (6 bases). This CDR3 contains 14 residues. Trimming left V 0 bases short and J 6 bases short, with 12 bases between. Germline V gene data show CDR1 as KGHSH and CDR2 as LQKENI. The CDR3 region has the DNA TGTGCCAGCTCACCACCCGGGCTGCGGGGCGAGCAGTACTTC. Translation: CASSPPGLRGEQYF.

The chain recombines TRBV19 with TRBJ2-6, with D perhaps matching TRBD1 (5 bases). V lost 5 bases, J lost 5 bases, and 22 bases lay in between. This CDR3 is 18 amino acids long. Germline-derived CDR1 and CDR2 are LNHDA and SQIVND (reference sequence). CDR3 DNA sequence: TGTGCCAGTAGTCCGACAGTTTTAGGTGCGATTCGGGCCAACGTCCTGACTTTC. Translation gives CASSPTVLGAIRANVLTF.

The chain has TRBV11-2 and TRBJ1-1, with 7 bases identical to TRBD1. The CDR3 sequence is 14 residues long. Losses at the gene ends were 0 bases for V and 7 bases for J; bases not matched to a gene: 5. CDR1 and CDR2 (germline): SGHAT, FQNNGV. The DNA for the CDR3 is TGTGCCAGCAGCTTAGAGGTCAGGGGGTTTGAAGCTTTCTTT. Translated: CASSLEVRGFEAFF. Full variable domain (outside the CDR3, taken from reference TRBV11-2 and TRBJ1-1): EAGVAQSPRYKIIEKRQSVAFWCNPISGHATLYWYQQILGQGPKLLIQFQNNGVVDDSQLPKDRFSAERLKGVDSTLKIQPAKLEDSAVYLCASSLEVRGFEAFFGQGTRLTVV.

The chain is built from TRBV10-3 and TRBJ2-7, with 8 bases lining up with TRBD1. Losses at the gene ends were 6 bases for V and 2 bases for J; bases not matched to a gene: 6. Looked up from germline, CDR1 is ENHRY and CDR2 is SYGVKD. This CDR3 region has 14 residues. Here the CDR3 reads CAIRPGTGAYEQYF. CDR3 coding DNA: TGTGCCATCAGACCCGGGACAGGTGCCTACGAGCAGTACTTC.

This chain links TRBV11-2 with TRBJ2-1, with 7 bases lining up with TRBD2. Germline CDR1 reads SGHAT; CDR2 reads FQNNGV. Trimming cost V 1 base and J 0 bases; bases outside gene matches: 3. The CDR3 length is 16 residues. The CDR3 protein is CASSLGGGGSYNEQFF. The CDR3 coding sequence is TGTGCCAGCAGCTTAGGTGGCGGGGGCTCCTACAATGAGCAGTTCTTC.

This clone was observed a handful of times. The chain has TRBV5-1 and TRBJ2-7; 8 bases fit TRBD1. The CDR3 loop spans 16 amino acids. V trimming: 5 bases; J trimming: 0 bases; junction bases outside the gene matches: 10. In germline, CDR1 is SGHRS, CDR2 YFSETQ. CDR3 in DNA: TGCGCCAGCAGTTATAGTTCAGGGGGCGCCTCCTACGAGCAGTACTTC. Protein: CASSYSSGGASYEQYF.